This passage covers 28 T cell receptor beta chains from one sample sequenced in a study of T-cell reconstitution after alpha-beta-depleted transplantation in children. A TCRbeta library incorporating unique molecular identifiers was prepared. One entry per CDR3 protein, called by TCRdb with MiXCR from the PCR reads. The sample lists under 400,000 distinct CDR3 sequences; 23% were seen once. Sequencing used PBMCs, mostly from graft donor cells, obtained 180 days after TCRalphabeta/CD19-depleted stem cell transplant. These receptor sequences come from a male patient aged 5 to 17 who had a stem cell transplant for acute lymphoblastic leukemia, so the T cells may come from the graft donor.

The CDR3 nucleotides read TGCGCCAGCAGCTTTCAACGATCGAAAGAAGAGACCCAGTACTTC. It is translated as CASSFQRSKEETQYF. This chain connects TRBV5-1 to TRBJ2-5; no clear D gene. The CDR3 sequence is 15 residues long. Germline V lookup: CDR1 SGHRS, CDR2 YFSETQ. V was trimmed by 2 bases and J by 3 bases, leaving 14 bases between them. Using reference TRBV5-1 and TRBJ2-5 for the parts outside the CDR3, the full variable domain is KAGVTQTPRYLIKTRGQQVTLSCSPISGHRSVSWYQQTPGQGLQFLFEYFSETQRNKGNFPGRFSGRQFSNSRSEMNVSTLELGDSALYLCASSFQRSKEETQYFGPGTRLLVL.

The gene calls are TRBV20-1 and TRBJ2-7; 8 bases are shared with TRBD2. Germline lookup yields CDR1 DFQATT and CDR2 SNEGSKA (reference sequence). After removal of 0 bases from V and 0 bases from J, the junction contained 7 bases not matched to a gene. The CDR3 loop spans 16 amino acids. The CDR3 protein is CSARDDGRGSSYEQYF. The CDR3 nucleotides read TGCAGTGCTAGAGATGACGGGAGGGGGAGCTCCTACGAGCAGTACTTC.

V and J are TRBV19 and TRBJ2-7; 8 nucleotides agree with TRBD2. The J segment lost 0 bases and the V segment lost 10 bases, leaving 8 bases of the junction unmatched. Germline loops: CDR1 LNHDA, CDR2 SQIVND (reference sequence). The CDR3 spans 14 residues. Here the CDR3 DNA reads TGTGCCACCGAAGCTAGCGGGCTCTCCTACGAGCAGTACTTC. It encodes CATEASGLSYEQYF. Complete variable domain (other parts from reference TRBV19 and TRBJ2-7): DGGITQSPKYLFRKEGQNVTLSCEQNLNHDAMYWYRQDPGQGLRLIYYSQIVNDFQKGDIAEGYSVSREKKESFPLTVTSAQKNPTAFYLCATEASGLSYEQYFGPGTRLTVT.

Here the CDR3 reads CASSLEPSEQFF. The CDR3 DNA is TGTGCCAGCAGCTTGGAGCCAAGTGAGCAGTTCTTC. V is TRBV5-5 and J is TRBJ2-1; D remains unclear. CDR3 length equals 12 residues. V lost 0 bases and J lost 9, with 7 bases in between. Germline V lookup: CDR1 SGHKS, CDR2 YYEKEE (reference sequence).

This chain's CDR3 is CSARGGTGITGANVLTF. CDR3 bases: TGCAGTGCTAGAGGTGGGACAGGGATTACTGGGGCCAACGTCCTGACTTTC. V gene TRBV20-1 combines with J gene TRBJ2-6; TRBD1 matches 9 bases. The J segment lost 2 bases and the V segment lost 1 base, leaving 6 bases of the junction unmatched. The CDR3 contains 17 residues. Germline V lookup: CDR1 DFQATT, CDR2 SNEGSKA (reference sequence).

This clonotype was observed a handful of times. The chain employs TRBV4-1 and TRBJ2-1; no definite D call. Germline V CDR1 and CDR2: MGHRA, YSYEKL. This CDR3 is 13 amino acids long. The ends were cut back, 1 base at V and 15 bases at J, with 16 bases in the middle. CDR3 in DNA: TGCGCCAGCAGCCAAGGGTCTAGACGGTTGCCGTTCTTC. Translated: CASSQGSRRLPFF.

Here the CDR3 DNA reads TGCGCCAGCAGCTTGGGTCGAAGGTACAATGAGCAGTTCTTC. It translates to CASSLGRRYNEQFF. This chain joins TRBV5-1 and TRBJ2-1; D is ambiguous. V was cut by 0 bases and J by 4 bases, with 8 bases left in between. The germline V gene has CDR1 SGHRS and CDR2 YFSETQ. The CDR3 extends over 14 amino acids.

The chain recombines TRBV9 with TRBJ1-2, with D unresolved. V was shortened by 3 bases and J by 5 bases, with 26 bases between the two germline ends. The CDR3 extends over 18 amino acids. From germline, CDR1 is SGDLS and CDR2 YYNGEE. The CDR3 coding sequence is TGTGCCAGCAGCGCCATGGAACAGAGAATCAAGGTACTATATGGCTACACCTTC. Its translation: CASSAMEQRIKVLYGYTF.

This clonotype was observed a few times. The chain is built from TRBV6-1 and TRBJ2-7, with TRBD2 matching over 9 bases. V was pared by 7 bases and J by 4 bases, with 14 bases of the junction left unmatched. The CDR3 runs to 16 residues. Germline V gene lookup returns CDR1 MNHNS and CDR2 SASEGT. The CDR3 spells CASILSLGGRGYEQYF. CDR3 nucleotide sequence: TGTGCCAGCATTCTGTCTCTTGGCGGGAGGGGGTACGAGCAGTACTTC.

The chain joins TRBV9 to TRBJ2-2, with D uncertain. Germline-derived CDR1 and CDR2 are SGDLS and YYNGEE. The CDR3 contains 13 residues. V dropped 5 bases and J dropped 1 base, with 6 bases sitting between them. The CDR3 loop reads CASRRLNTGELFF. DNA for the CDR3: TGTGCCAGCAGGCGGTTGAACACCGGGGAGCTGTTTTTT.

This clonotype was recorded at least ten times. The V gene is TRBV12-3 or TRBV12-4, the J gene TRBJ1-2, with 8 positions matching TRBD1. CDR3 length: 14 amino acids. Trimming removed 5 bases from V and 2 bases from J; junction bases left unmatched: 4. The CDR3 loop is CASSGQGGNYGYTF. CDR3 coding DNA: TGTGCCAGCAGTGGACAGGGAGGAAACTATGGCTACACCTTC.

This clonotype showed up many times. V and J are TRBV12-3 or TRBV12-4 and TRBJ1-1, with no clear D. The CDR3 loop spans 13 amino acids. V lost 2 bases and J 2 bases, leaving 6 bases between the germline ends. The CDR3 bases are TGTGCCAGCAGTTTAATACCCAACACTGAAGCTTTCTTT. Translating it yields CASSLIPNTEAFF.

The sample holds a few counts of this clonotype. The chain links TRBV6-5 to TRBJ2-7; TRBD2 matches at 8 bases. With 7 bases clipped from V and 4 bases from J, the junction kept 12 bases outside the gene matches. The CDR3 covers 15 residues. In germline, CDR1 is MNHEY, CDR2 SVGAGI. The CDR3 region is CASKLGPGLGYEQYF. The DNA of the CDR3 is TGTGCCAGCAAGTTGGGTCCGGGACTAGGGTACGAGCAGTACTTC.

This chain links TRBV6-1 with TRBJ2-6; 7 positions match TRBD1. V lost 6 bases, J lost 4 bases, and 15 bases stayed unmatched. The CDR3 length is 18 residues. CDR1 and CDR2 (germline): MNHNS, SASEGT. CDR3 residues: CASRGGPGTVSGANVLTF. Written as DNA, the CDR3 is TGTGCCAGCAGAGGGGGTCCCGGGACAGTATCCGGGGCCAACGTCCTGACTTTC.

This clonotype was found a few times. This rearrangement joins TRBV7-2 to TRBJ2-2, with 8 bases identical to TRBD2. V lost 3 bases and J lost 6; bases outside the gene matches: 3. CDR3 length: 14 residues. Germline loops: CDR1 SGHTA, CDR2 FQGNSA. The CDR3 region has the DNA TGTGCCAGCAGCTTTAGCGGGACGGCCGGGGAGCTGTTTTTT. Residues: CASSFSGTAGELFF.

The V gene is TRBV18, the J gene TRBJ1-2; no definite D call. The CDR3 loop spans 16 amino acids. Trimming took 3 bases from V and 7 from J, leaving 21 bases between them. The V gene's germline CDR1 is KGHSH and CDR2 LQKENI. Here the CDR3 reads CASSPRGIEAAIGYTF. The DNA for the CDR3 is TGTGCCAGCTCACCCAGAGGGATAGAGGCGGCTATTGGCTACACCTTC.

The V gene is TRBV11-1, the J gene TRBJ2-1; TRBD2 matches at 8 bases. This CDR3 spans 19 amino acids. V lost 4 bases to trimming and J lost 7 bases; unmatched junction nucleotides: 21. CDR1 is SGHAT and CDR2 is FQDESV in the germline V gene (reference sequence). The CDR3 sequence is CASSSRGGLAVPSDNEQFF. CDR3 DNA sequence: TGTGCCAGCAGCTCCCGCGGGGGGTTAGCTGTTCCAAGTGATAATGAGCAGTTCTTC.

V gene TRBV9 combines with J gene TRBJ2-2, with no clear D. CDR1 is SGDLS and CDR2 is YYNGEE in the germline V gene. The CDR3 loop spans 14 amino acids. V lost 0 bases and J lost 4, with 7 bases in between. CDR3 region: CASSVDLGTGELFF. CDR3 sequence (DNA): TGTGCCAGCAGCGTAGATCTGGGCACCGGGGAGCTGTTTTTT. The variable domain in full, with the rest retrieved from reference TRBV9 and TRBJ2-2, is DSGVTQTPKHLITATGQRVTLRCSPRSGDLSVYWYQQSLDQGLQFLIQYYNGEERAKGNILERFSAQQFPDLHSELNLSSLELGDSALYFCASSVDLGTGELFFGEGSRLTVL.

This sequence joins TRBV10-3 and TRBJ2-2; D is unclear. The CDR3 is 16 amino acids. Germline CDR1 and CDR2: ENHRY and SYGVKD. V lost 0 bases, J lost 5 bases, and 13 bases lay in between. This CDR3 is CAISESNAPETGELFF. CDR3 in DNA: TGTGCCATCAGTGAGTCGAACGCACCGGAGACCGGGGAGCTGTTTTTT.

CDR3: CASSYSPGADTQYF. The CDR3 DNA sequence: TGTGCCAGCAGTTACTCGCCAGGGGCAGATACGCAGTATTTT. The chain is built from TRBV6-5 and TRBJ2-3; a possible D gene is TRBD1 (6 bases). This CDR3 region has 14 residues. Deletions cut 0 bases from V and 4 bases from J, with 8 bases between. Germline assignment: CDR1 MNHEY and CDR2 SVGAGI.

This clonotype showed up many times. This chain uses TRBV20-1 with TRBJ2-3; D possibly uses TRBD1 or TRBD2 (5 bases each). From germline, CDR1 is DFQATT and CDR2 SNEGSKA (reference sequence). The CDR3 totals 12 residues. V lost 5 bases and J lost 1, with 7 bases in between. The CDR3 DNA sequence: TGCAGTGCTGAGGGGCGCACAGATACGCAGTATTTT. Translation: CSAEGRTDTQYF.

This clonotype turned up a few times. The genes are TRBV7-3 and TRBJ1-1; 7 bases line up with TRBD1. The V segment lost 1 base and the J segment 3 bases; nucleotides outside the gene matches: 11. Germline assignment: CDR1 SGHTA and CDR2 FQGTGA. This CDR3 has 17 residues. The CDR3: CASSLMGWWQGDTEAFF. As DNA, the CDR3 is TGTGCCAGCAGCTTAATGGGCTGGTGGCAGGGGGACACTGAAGCTTTCTTT.

The V and J genes are TRBV20-1 and TRBJ2-3; D gene unclear. This CDR3 has 12 amino acids. From germline, CDR1 is DFQATT and CDR2 SNEGSKA (reference sequence). With 0 bases removed from V and 9 bases from J, the gap between germline ends came to 10 bases. CDR3 DNA: TGCAGTGCTAGAGATCCCCCCCTCACGCAGTATTTT. Protein sequence: CSARDPPLTQYF.

This clonotype has just a few counts. The chain joins TRBV6-5 to TRBJ2-4; possibly TRBD1 for D (5 bases). There are 15 residues in the CDR3. Deletions cut 2 bases from V and 3 bases from J, with 11 bases between. CDR1 and CDR2 (germline): MNHEY, SVGAGI. CDR3 region: CASSYHGTGKNIQYF. CDR3 coding DNA: TGTGCCAGCAGTTACCACGGAACAGGCAAAAACATTCAGTACTTC.

This clonotype occurred a few times. This chain links TRBV7-6 with TRBJ2-1, with D unresolved. Trimming removed 5 bases from V and 11 bases from J, with 4 bases in between. The V gene's germline CDR1 is SGHVS and CDR2 FNYEAQ. The CDR3 is 9 amino acids. The CDR3 loop reads CASSAQQFF. Written as DNA, the CDR3 is TGTGCCAGCAGCGCACAGCAGTTCTTC.

The rearrangement links TRBV12-5 to TRBJ2-1, with 11 bases aligning to TRBD2. V trimming: 0 bases; J trimming: 10 bases; junction bases outside the gene matches: 11. Looked up from germline, CDR1 is LGHNT and CDR2 is FRNRAP. The CDR3 spans 17 residues. CDR3 sequence: CASGLVLSGRGKGEQFF. CDR3 bases: TGTGCTAGTGGTTTGGTCCTTAGCGGGAGGGGAAAAGGAGAGCAGTTCTTC.

The chain employs TRBV15 and TRBJ2-3; D ambiguous. Looked up from germline, CDR1 is LNHNV and CDR2 is YYDKDF (reference sequence). V lost 0 bases and J lost 2, with 9 bases in between. The length of the CDR3 is 15 residues. The CDR3 loop is CATSRDGRFTDTQYF. CDR3 in DNA: TGTGCCACCAGCAGAGATGGGCGGTTCACAGATACGCAGTATTTT.

This clonotype was picked up a small number of times. The gene calls are TRBV27 and TRBJ2-3, with 8 bases identical to TRBD1. CDR3 length equals 17 residues. In germline, CDR1 is MNHEY, CDR2 SMNVEV (reference sequence). The J segment lost 2 bases and the V segment lost 1 base, leaving 8 bases of the junction unmatched. CDR3 sequence reads: CASSLLGPTGVTDTQYF. CDR3 nucleotide sequence: TGTGCCAGCAGTTTATTGGGCCCGACAGGGGTCACAGATACGCAGTATTTT.